This T cell receptor (beta chain) was sequenced in a study of OX40 agonist ivuxolimab in advanced cancers. Study-level information: Prior therapy, whether anti-PD-1, anti-PD-L1 or anti-CTLA-4, was allowed, and roughly 44% had some.

Trimming took off 2 bases at V and 5 bases at J, with 18 bases between the two ends. This CDR3 contains 16 residues. Germline values: CDR1 SGHVS, CDR2 FQNEAQ. Assay: immunoSEQ multiplex PCR; the TCRdb copy retains only in-frame clones and omits some. Here the sample spans under 85,000 clones, about 87% being singletons. Study-wide findings and caveats: Near-lowest levels of clonal expansion characterized partial responders at 0.1-3.0 mg/kg. In CD8+ T cells, expanded clones were on average more numerous than in CD4+.

Comment on this clone: Its target is not known.

Sequenced material: CD4+ or CD8+ T cells sorted from blood, taken in a trial of the OX40 agonist ivuxolimab. The sequence was collected from an adult with an advanced solid tumor such as melanoma, head and neck, liver or kidney cancer. The chain combines TRBV7-8 with TRBJ2-5, with D tentatively TRBD2 (7 bases). CDR3 sequence reads: CASSLKGGRVQETQYF. For the CDR3, the DNA is TGTGCCAGCAGCTTAAAGGGGGGGCGAGTGCAGGAGACCCAGTACTTC.